A single sample is the source of the 10 T cell receptor beta chains below, sequenced in a study of Ad26.COV2.S vaccination and SARS-CoV-2 variants. Treatment reported: approximately 18 received Ad26.COV2.S at low or high dose, single or two shots; a few received placebo; per-sample allocation not given. Sampling was performed 63 days after the first vaccine or placebo injection. Produced via immunoSEQ multiplex PCR; TCRdb's table is partial and in-frame only. The table includes 300,000 to 350,000 clones, about 86% detected once. This sample comprised peripheral blood, obtained in a trial of Ad26.COV2.S vaccine versus placebo. Receptor source: a person between 18 and 65 years old who received the Ad26.COV2.S COVID-19 vaccine or a placebo.

This clone occurred a few times. The V gene is TRBV29-1, the J gene TRBJ2-1; 10 bases are a match to TRBD2. CDR1 and CDR2 from the germline V gene are SQVTM and ANQGSEA. V trimming: 6 bases; J trimming: 9 bases; junction bases outside the gene matches: 5. This CDR3 region has 12 residues. The CDR3 protein is CSVAGGRGEQFF. As DNA, the CDR3 is TGCAGCGTAGCGGGGGGGCGTGGTGAGCAGTTCTTC.

The count of this clone is one. The chain carries TRBV27 and TRBJ2-1; tentative D call: TRBD2 (6 bases). V was shortened by 6 bases and J by 8 bases, with 17 bases between the two germline ends. The CDR3 spans 14 residues. Germline V gene data show CDR1 as MNHEY and CDR2 as SMNVEV (reference sequence). This CDR3 reads CASRIALGGDEQFF. CDR3 coding DNA: TGTGCCAGCAGGATAGCTCTCGGGGGTGATGAGCAGTTCTTC.

The CDR3 DNA reads as TGTGCCAGCAGGGGGACAGGGGGCTTCAATCAGCCCCAGCATTTT. This sequence encodes CASRGTGGFNQPQHF. The V and J genes are TRBV19 and TRBJ1-5; 12 bases match TRBD1. Germline V CDR1 and CDR2: LNHDA, SQIVND (reference sequence). Unmatched junction bases numbered 6, after V lost 9 bases and J lost 3 bases. This CDR3 is 15 amino acids long.

This clone was seen once. The rearrangement links TRBV7-9 to TRBJ2-5; D is unresolved. Germline V gene data show CDR1 as SEHNR and CDR2 as FQNEAQ (reference sequence). The CDR3 loop spans 12 amino acids. The V gene lost 3 bases and the J gene lost 7 bases, with 9 bases spanning the gap. The CDR3 nucleotides read TGTGCCAGCAGCTTTGAAGGCGGGACCCAGTACTTC. It specifies CASSFEGGTQYF.

This chain's CDR3 is CAISVGDSPSSYEQYF. In nucleotides, the CDR3 is TGTGCCATCAGTGTGGGGGACAGCCCAAGCTCCTACGAGCAGTACTTC. This sequence joins TRBV10-3 and TRBJ2-7, with 7 bases aligning to TRBD1. From germline, CDR1 is ENHRY and CDR2 SYGVKD. The V segment lost 4 bases and the J segment 0 bases; nucleotides outside the gene matches: 9. The CDR3 covers 16 residues.

V usage is TRBV9 and J usage is TRBJ2-5, with 8 bases aligning to TRBD2. V dropped 7 bases and J dropped 0; count of bases not matched to a gene: 5. Germline V lookup: CDR1 SGDLS, CDR2 YYNGEE. There are 14 residues in the CDR3. CDR3 sequence: CASGASGYQETQYF. The CDR3 region has the DNA TGTGCCAGCGGGGCTAGCGGGTACCAAGAGACCCAGTACTTC.

This clone was detected once. The chain has TRBV5-4 and TRBJ2-1; 9 bases are a match to TRBD2. After removal of 3 bases from V and 7 bases from J, the junction contained 8 bases not matched to a gene. Germline values: CDR1 SGHNT, CDR2 YYREEE (reference sequence). The CDR3 is made up of 15 amino acids. DNA of the CDR3: TGTGCCAGCAGCTGGGCCGCGGGGGGGGATAATGAGCAGTTCTTC. Translating it yields CASSWAAGGDNEQFF.

The chain links TRBV7-2 to TRBJ2-1; TRBD2 matches 9 bases. This CDR3 is built from 14 residues. The germline V gene encodes CDR1 SGHTA and CDR2 FQGNSA. Trimming took 0 bases from V and 9 from J; bases not matched to a gene: 3. DNA for the CDR3: TGTGCCAGCAGCTTAGCGGGACTAGCAGGTGAGCAGTTCTTC. Its translation: CASSLAGLAGEQFF.

The rearrangement joins TRBV5-4 to TRBJ2-3, with 10 bases that match TRBD2. The V and J ends lost 9 bases and 5 bases, in that order; junction bases with no gene match: 18. The CDR3 totals 17 residues. Per germline, CDR1 SGHNT and CDR2 YYREEE (reference sequence). The CDR3 is CAILTSPSGGTGDTQYF. The CDR3 nucleotides are TGTGCCATCTTAACCTCTCCTAGCGGGGGCACCGGAGATACGCAGTATTTT.

The chain links TRBV9 to TRBJ2-1, with 10 bases lining up with TRBD2. V gave up 4 bases and J gave up 8 bases; unmatched junction bases: 18. The CDR3 extends over 18 amino acids. The V gene's germline CDR1 is SGDLS and CDR2 YYNGEE. This CDR3 reads CASSHYYSGGASSYEQFF. The CDR3 nucleotides are TGTGCCAGCAGCCACTACTACAGCGGGGGGGCCAGTAGCTATGAGCAGTTCTTC.